This T cell receptor (beta chain) was retrieved from a study of blood T cell repertoires in COVID-19. Here immunoSEQ multiplex PCR was the method, and the copy in TCRdb shows in-frame clones only, minus some. The table includes 200,000 to 250,000 clones, roughly 89% detected once. This clone was found once. The germline V gene encodes CDR1 SQVTM and CDR2 ANQGSEA. The length of the CDR3 is 13 residues. The V end was cut by 3 bases, the J end by 4 bases, with 10 bases between. The material sequenced was PBMCs or T cells enriched from blood (not recorded which). The chain combines TRBV29-1 with TRBJ2-1; TRBD1 is a possible D gene (6 bases). This receptor was obtained from a young man who had been exposed to COVID-19. CDR3 in amino acids: CSVDEGGYNEQFF. DNA for the CDR3: TGCAGCGTTGATGAAGGGGGTTACAATGAGCAGTTCTTC.